This passage covers 6 T cell receptor beta chains from one sample sequenced in a study of CD8 T cells in Susac syndrome. The RNA input was about 0.5 to 1 ug, and it was reverse transcribed with random hexamers. MiXCR, applied by TCRdb to the immunoSEQ multiplex PCR reads, yields one record per CDR3 protein. This table holds 170,000 or so distinct CDR3 sequences, roughly 95% found once. Source material: CD4+ T cells from PBMCs. The receptors originated from a human donor with Susac syndrome.

This clonotype was detected once. The rearrangement joins TRBV9 to TRBJ1-2; D not resolved. Trimming shortened V by 5 bases and J by 0 bases, and 8 bases separated the two germline ends. CDR3 length: 13 amino acids. Germline V gene lookup returns CDR1 SGDLS and CDR2 YYNGEE. The CDR3 sequence: CASSTRPNYGYTF. CDR3 DNA: TGTGCCAGCAGTACCCGCCCTAACTATGGCTACACCTTC.

The chain uses TRBV10-3 and TRBJ2-3, with TRBD2 matching over 8 bases. Losses at the gene ends were 10 bases for V and 7 bases for J; bases not matched to a gene: 16. The CDR3 is 15 residues long. Germline V gene data show CDR1 as ENHRY and CDR2 as SYGVKD. The DNA of the CDR3 is TGTGCCACCCTCGACGCGGGGGGACCTCAGAATACGCAGTATTTT. It translates to CATLDAGGPQNTQYF.

This clonotype was seen more than once but under ten times. This chain connects TRBV5-4 to TRBJ2-1, with D uncertain. V lost 1 base and J 7 bases, leaving 6 bases between the germline ends. The CDR3 runs to 12 residues. Germline CDR1 SGHNT, CDR2 YYREEE (reference sequence). The CDR3 is CASSLPANEQFF. The DNA of the CDR3 is TGTGCCAGCAGCTTGCCCGCGAATGAGCAGTTCTTC.

The chain has TRBV20-1 and TRBJ2-3, with 12 bases aligning to TRBD2. V lost 6 bases, J lost 4 bases, and 5 bases stayed unmatched. The CDR3 is 14 amino acids. The germline CDR1 and CDR2 sequences are DFQATT and SNEGSKA (reference sequence). DNA for the CDR3: TGCAGTGCGATGACTAGCGGGAGCTCAGATACGCAGTATTTT. As protein: CSAMTSGSSDTQYF.

V gene TRBV5-6 combines with J gene TRBJ2-5, with D maybe TRBD1 (6 bases). The CDR3 is 14 amino acids. Trimming shortened V by 3 bases and J by 4 bases, and 13 bases separated the two germline ends. Germline V gene sequence: CDR1 SGHDT, CDR2 YYEEEE. CDR3 nucleotides: TGTGCCAGCAGCTACCTACAGGGTGGAGAGACCCAGTACTTC. Translation: CASSYLQGGETQYF.

The chain couples TRBV6-5 to TRBJ1-1, with 7 positions matching TRBD1. The CDR3 totals 15 residues. Looked up from germline, CDR1 is MNHEY and CDR2 is SVGAGI. Trimming cost V 6 bases and J 6 bases; bases outside gene matches: 13. The CDR3 sequence is CASRPTTGVVSEAFF. For the CDR3, the DNA is TGTGCCAGCAGGCCGACCACAGGGGTTGTATCTGAAGCTTTCTTT.